This is a list of T cell receptor beta chains from one sample in a study of PD-1 blockade in classical Hodgkin lymphoma. Sequencing was performed with immunoSEQ multiplex PCR; in TCRdb, only in-frame clones are kept and a portion is missing. The profile shows approximately 65,000 clones, approximately 88% of them singletons. Sequencing used peripheral blood mononuclear cells (PBMCs), obtained at baseline. These receptors were collected from a human donor with classical Hodgkin lymphoma. Each CDR3 is given with its conserved first and last residue. Fields, in order: J gene, V gene, D gene, CDR3 DNA, CDR3 protein. D genes are given only for firm matches.

TRBJ2-3 TRBV7-9 TRBD2 TGTGCCAGCAGCCTGGGGGGGGAACGCACAGATACGCAGTATTTT CASSLGGERTDTQYF
TRBJ2-1 TRBV2 . TGTGCCAGCAGCCCGATACAGGGGACTTACAATGAGCAGTTCTTC CASSPIQGTYNEQFF
TRBJ1-3 TRBV2 . TGTGCCAGCAGTGGGACGGAGGCCCTCTCTGGAAACACCATATATTTT CASSGTEALSGNTIYF
TRBJ2-3 TRBV6-6 . TGTGCCAGCAGCTTTTCCCAGGGCACAGATACGCAGTATTTT CASSFSQGTDTQYF
TRBJ1-4 TRBV6-5 . TGTGCCAGCAGCGTGGACGGGGGAGAAAAACTGTTTTTT CASSVDGGEKLFF
TRBJ2-2 TRBV9 . TGTGCCAGCAGCTCACGTAGGGGGGGAATCCTGTATGACACCGGGGAGCTGTTTTTT CASSSRRGGILYDTGELFF
TRBJ2-7 TRBV7-9 . TGTGCCAGCGGGTCCGGCTACGAGCAGTACTTC CASGSGYEQYF
TRBJ2-1 TRBV18 TRBD1 TGTGCCAGCTCACCCAGACAGGGGCCTGGACCGATGGAGCAGTTCTTC CASSPRQGPGPMEQFF
TRBJ2-5 TRBV7-8 TRBD2 TGTGCCAGCTTGAGGACTAGCGGGGGATTGAAAGAGACCCAGTACTTC CASLRTSGGLKETQYF
TRBJ2-7 TRBV4-3 . TGCGCCAGCAGCCAAGGCCGAGCCCTTCTATCCTACGAGCAGTACTTC CASSQGRALLSYEQYF
TRBJ1-1 TRBV2 TRBD1 TGTGCCAGCAGACCAAGGACAGGGAACACTGAAGCTTTCTTT CASRPRTGNTEAFF
TRBJ1-5 TRBV6-1 . TGTGCCAGCGAGTTCACGGAGAATCAGCCCCAGCATTTT CASEFTENQPQHF
TRBJ2-2 TRBV7-2 . TGTGCCAGCAGCTTACTTGGAGGGGCAAACACCGGGGAGCTGTTTTTT CASSLLGGANTGELFF
TRBJ1-6 TRBV4-3 TRBD1 TGCGCCAGCAGCCAAGATGGGACAGGATCTAATTCACCCCTCCACTTT CASSQDGTGSNSPLHF
TRBJ2-3 TRBV5-1 . TGCGCCAGCAGCTTGACAGTTAGCACAGATACGCAGTATTTT CASSLTVSTDTQYF
TRBJ1-1 TRBV18 . TGTGCCAGCTCACCAAGGGGCTCCTCAGAACCCACTGAAGCTTTCTTT CASSPRGSSEPTEAFF
TRBJ2-3 TRBV9 . TGTGCCAGCAGCGTAGGGGGGGCAGATACGCAGTATTTT CASSVGGADTQYF